These 7 T cell receptor beta chains originate from one sample sequenced in a study of blood T cell repertoires in COVID-19. Clones were sequenced by immunoSEQ multiplex PCR, and TCRdb holds only the in-frame ones, with some missing. Of 200,000 to 250,000 clones in the sample, about 76% were seen once. The sample consisted of PBMCs or T cells enriched from blood (not recorded which). The receptors derive from a woman aged 50 to 60 with acute COVID-19.

The rearrangement joins TRBV7-2 to TRBJ2-7, with D possibly matching TRBD1 (6 bases). Trimming pared 5 bases from V and 0 bases from J, leaving 14 bases between. The CDR3 consists of 15 residues. Per germline, CDR1 SGHTA and CDR2 FQGNSA. This chain's CDR3 is CASSPSGQSSYEQYF. Here the CDR3 DNA reads TGTGCCAGCAGCCCCTCCGGACAGAGCTCCTACGAGCAGTACTTC.

V gene TRBV18 combines with J gene TRBJ2-1; D perhaps matches TRBD2 (6 bases). Trimming cost V 6 bases and J 10 bases, with 22 bases left between them. This CDR3 is 15 amino acids long. Germline CDR1 KGHSH, CDR2 LQKENI. This chain's CDR3 is CASSPNGEVSREQFF. CDR3 sequence (DNA): TGTGCCAGCTCCCCAAACGGGGAGGTCTCGCGGGAGCAGTTCTTC. The full variable domain, its missing parts supplied by reference TRBV18 and TRBJ2-1, is NAGVMQNPRHLVRRRGQEARLRCSPMKGHSHVYWYRQLPEEGLKFMVYLQKENIIDESGMPKERFSAEFPKEGPSILRIQQVVRGDSAAYFCASSPNGEVSREQFFGPGTRLTVL.

The V call is TRBV28, the J call TRBJ1-2; TRBD1 matches 9 bases. The CDR3 covers 14 residues. Germline CDR1 is MDHEN and CDR2 is SYDVKM. V trimming: 7 bases; J trimming: 7 bases; junction bases outside the gene matches: 10. The CDR3 nucleotides are TGTGCCAGCACCCCGGGACAGGGCCCCTTTGGCTACACCTTC. Translating it yields CASTPGQGPFGYTF.

The genes are TRBV5-1 and TRBJ2-1; the match to TRBD2 covers 8 bases. CDR1 is SGHRS and CDR2 is YFSETQ in the germline V gene. This CDR3 spans 16 amino acids. The junction had 8 bases not matched to a gene; V was cut back by 4 bases and J by 2 bases. Here the CDR3 DNA reads TGCGCCAGCAGCATTACTAGCGGCCTAGCCTACAATGAGCAGTTCTTC. This translates into CASSITSGLAYNEQFF.

This chain links TRBV28 with TRBJ2-1; D not certain. Trimming took 10 bases from V and 4 from J, leaving 11 bases between them. This CDR3 comprises 12 residues. The V gene's germline CDR1 is MDHEN and CDR2 SYDVKM. DNA for the CDR3: TGTGCCACCCAACTACGTTACAATGAGCAGTTCTTC. Protein product: CATQLRYNEQFF.

The CDR3 protein is CASSESGGTYNEQFF. The CDR3, as DNA: TGTGCCAGCAGCGAAAGCGGGGGTACCTACAATGAGCAGTTCTTC. The chain is built from TRBV11-1 and TRBJ2-1, with 8 nucleotides matching TRBD2. Germline CDR1 and CDR2: SGHAT and FQDESV (reference sequence). The trim removed 5 bases at V and 2 bases at J, leaving 5 bases unmatched. The CDR3 loop spans 15 amino acids.

The DNA of the CDR3 is TGTGCCAGCTCACCCCCCAGGACAGGGAACGACCAAGAGACCCAGTACTTC. It yields the protein CASSPPRTGNDQETQYF. The V gene is TRBV18, the J gene TRBJ2-5; 8 bases map to TRBD1. With V trimmed by 3 bases and J by 0 bases, 9 bases remained unmatched. This CDR3 contains 17 residues. CDR1 and CDR2 from the germline V gene are KGHSH and LQKENI.